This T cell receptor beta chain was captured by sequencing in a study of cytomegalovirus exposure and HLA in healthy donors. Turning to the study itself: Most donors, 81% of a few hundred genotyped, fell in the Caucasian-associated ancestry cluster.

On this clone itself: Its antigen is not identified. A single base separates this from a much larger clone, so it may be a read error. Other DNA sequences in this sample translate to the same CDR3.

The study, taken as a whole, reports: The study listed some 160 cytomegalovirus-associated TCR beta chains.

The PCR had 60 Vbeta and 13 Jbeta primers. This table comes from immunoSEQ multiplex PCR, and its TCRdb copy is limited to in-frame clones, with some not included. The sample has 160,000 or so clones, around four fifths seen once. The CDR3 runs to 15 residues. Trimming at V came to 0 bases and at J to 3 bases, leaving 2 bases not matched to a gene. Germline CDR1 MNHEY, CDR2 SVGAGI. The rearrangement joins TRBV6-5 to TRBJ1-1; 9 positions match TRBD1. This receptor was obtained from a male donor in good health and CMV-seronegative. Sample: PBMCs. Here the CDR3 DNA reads TGTGCCAGCAGTTACTCCCGGACAGGGGACACTGAAGCTTTCTTT. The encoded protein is CASSYSRTGDTEAFF.